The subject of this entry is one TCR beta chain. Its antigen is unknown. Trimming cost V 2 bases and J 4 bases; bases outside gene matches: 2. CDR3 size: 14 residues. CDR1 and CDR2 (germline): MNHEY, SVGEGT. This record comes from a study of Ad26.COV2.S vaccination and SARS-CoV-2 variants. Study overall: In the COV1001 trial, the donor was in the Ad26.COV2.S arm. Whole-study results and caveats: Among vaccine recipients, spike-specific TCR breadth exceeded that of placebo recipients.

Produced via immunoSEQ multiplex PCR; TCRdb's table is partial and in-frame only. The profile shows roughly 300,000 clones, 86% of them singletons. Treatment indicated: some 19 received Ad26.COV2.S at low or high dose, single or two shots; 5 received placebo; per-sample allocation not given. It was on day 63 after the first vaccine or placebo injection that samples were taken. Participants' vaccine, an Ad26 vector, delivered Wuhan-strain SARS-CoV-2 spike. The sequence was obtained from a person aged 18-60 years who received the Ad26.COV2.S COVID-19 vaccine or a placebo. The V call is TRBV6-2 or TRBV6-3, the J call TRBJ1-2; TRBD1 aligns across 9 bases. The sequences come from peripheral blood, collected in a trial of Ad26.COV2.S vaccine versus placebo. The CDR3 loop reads CASSYGGQGYGYTF. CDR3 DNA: TGTGCCAGCAGTTACGGGGGACAGGGCTATGGCTACACCTTC.